This record concerns one T cell receptor beta chain sequence. This sample is part of a study of T-cell reconstitution after alpha-beta-depleted transplantation in children. V was cut by 5 bases and J by 0 bases, with 12 bases left in between. CDR3 length: 15 amino acids. Unique molecular identifiers featured in how the TCRbeta library was prepared. One entry per CDR3 protein results from TCRdb running MiXCR on the PCR reads. The sample includes about 540,000 distinct CDR3 sequences, roughly 18% seen only once; the top ten take roughly 3.3%. The sequence was obtained from a human donor who donated a stem cell graft to a child with acute lymphoblastic leukemia. This chain links TRBV12-3 or TRBV12-4 with TRBJ2-3; D is uncertain. The specimen comprised PBMCs from the stem cell graft donor, sampled from the stem cell graft. This CDR3 is CASSGPHSSTDTQYF. CDR3 bases: TGTGCCAGCAGTGGGCCCCACTCTAGCACAGATACGCAGTATTTT.